This T cell receptor beta chain was obtained from a study of T cell responses to AZD1222 COVID-19 vaccine. Researchers grouped second doses given at about 4 or about 12 weeks into one pool. Sequencing used immunoSEQ multiplex PCR; TCRdb keeps in-frame clones, though not all of them. The data show about 160,000 clones, under 95% seen once. This CDR3 comprises 13 residues. CDR1 LNHDA and CDR2 SQIVND come from the germline V gene (reference sequence). V was pared by 5 bases and J by 4 bases, with 11 bases between. Remarks on this clone: Its antigen remains unknown.

Study-level findings and limits: Clonal diversity was possibly underestimated; the donors were predominantly white British and more often female.

This chain joins TRBV19 and TRBJ1-2; possibly TRBD1 for D (5 bases). The material was peripheral blood, obtained 28 days after the second AZD1222 dose. This TCR came from an adult who received the AZD1222 COVID-19 vaccine. CDR3 coding DNA: TGTGCCAGTAGTCAGGGTTCGGCCTATGGCTACACCTTC. Residues: CASSQGSAYGYTF.